The present T cell receptor beta chain was sequenced within a study of T cell responses to AZD1222 COVID-19 vaccine. For this clone: Its matching antigen is unknown.

Here immunoSEQ multiplex PCR was the method, and the copy in TCRdb shows in-frame clones only, minus some. The sample includes some 74,000 clones, roughly nine tenths of them seen just once. Trimming removed 1 base at V and 7 bases at J, with 21 bases between. The CDR3 is 17 residues long. Germline V CDR1 and CDR2: MGHRA, YSYEKL. The analysis combined second doses at about 4 or about 12 weeks. Findings and limits, study-wide: After two AZD1222 doses, spike-specific TCR breadth and depth rose versus day 0. Targeting of unmutated variant regions was reportedly seen in nearly half of spike-specific TCRs.

The clonotype was recovered from an adult who received the AZD1222 COVID-19 vaccine. The sequences come from peripheral blood, collected 28 days after the second AZD1222 dose. The genes are TRBV4-1 and TRBJ2-3; weak D call: TRBD2 (5 bases). CDR3 nucleotide sequence: TGCGCCAGCAGCCAAGCTCCGCGTGGAGGTGGTGGGCATACGCAGTATTTT. Its translation: CASSQAPRGGGGHTQYF.